Below are 28 T cell receptor beta chains sequenced from a single sample in a study of shared clonotypes between healthy human individuals. Terminally differentiated effector memory CD45RA+ cells were excluded by CCR7 positive selection of CD45RO-negative cells. Method: immunoSEQ multiplex PCR; TCRdb's copy keeps in-frame clones and lacks some. Of millions of clones in the sample, about 95% were seen once. Specimen: naive CD8+ T cells sorted from blood. The source is a man younger than 30 in good health.

The chain links TRBV4-1 to TRBJ1-1; unclear D gene. CDR3 length: 13 amino acids. Trimming cost V 4 bases and J 4 bases, with 10 bases left between them. CDR1 MGHRA and CDR2 YSYEKL come from the germline V gene. Here the CDR3 DNA reads TGCGCCAGCAGCCCGACTGGGAGCACTGAAGCTTTCTTT. Protein product: CASSPTGSTEAFF.

The CDR3 spells CASSGFFPDTQYF. CDR3 DNA: TGTGCCAGCAGTGGGTTTTTTCCTGATACGCAGTATTTT. The chain carries TRBV25-1 and TRBJ2-3; no clear D. Germline V CDR1 and CDR2: MGHDK, SYGVNS. Deletions cut 4 bases from V and 6 bases from J, with 11 bases between. The CDR3 extends over 13 amino acids.

This rearrangement joins TRBV4-1 to TRBJ2-1; the D gene is possibly TRBD2 (6 bases). Germline CDR1 reads MGHRA; CDR2 reads YSYEKL. Trimming removed 1 base from V and 0 bases from J, with 13 bases in between. The CDR3 is 17 amino acids. The CDR3 region has the DNA TGCGCCAGCAGCCAAGTCGTTAGCGGTAGCTCCTACAATGAGCAGTTCTTC. Translation: CASSQVVSGSSYNEQFF.

The rearrangement links TRBV4-1 to TRBJ1-6, with D possibly being TRBD1 (5 bases). Germline values: CDR1 MGHRA, CDR2 YSYEKL. The CDR3 is 17 residues long. The ends were cut back, 4 bases at V and 0 bases at J, with 13 bases in the middle. CDR3 coding DNA: TGCGCCAGCAGCCGCGAGGAGGGGAGCTCCTATAATTCACCCCTCCACTTT. As protein: CASSREEGSSYNSPLHF.

The chain has TRBV5-1 and TRBJ2-7; 8 nucleotides match TRBD1. Per germline, CDR1 SGHRS and CDR2 YFSETQ. The CDR3 covers 13 residues. The V and J ends lost 1 base and 12 bases, in that order; junction bases with no gene match: 9. The CDR3 sequence: CASSLNPGQAWYF. The CDR3 region has the DNA TGCGCCAGCAGCTTGAACCCGGGACAGGCATGGTACTTC.

The chain joins TRBV4-3 to TRBJ1-6; 7 bases agree with TRBD1. The CDR3 runs to 16 residues. V shed 0 bases, J shed 9 bases, and the junction held 8 bases outside the gene matches. Germline V CDR1 and CDR2: LGHNA, YSLEER. The CDR3 DNA sequence: TGCGCCAGCAGCCAAGATAGACAGGGAGGAGGTTCACCCCTCCACTTT. Translated: CASSQDRQGGGSPLHF.

The V gene is TRBV25-1, the J gene TRBJ1-2; D gene uncertain. From germline, CDR1 is MGHDK and CDR2 SYGVNS. This CDR3 is 18 amino acids long. V was trimmed by 2 bases and J by 0 bases, leaving 19 bases between them. The CDR3 protein is CASSEVDILQAPNYGYTF. CDR3 in DNA: TGTGCCAGCAGTGAAGTCGACATACTGCAGGCCCCTAACTATGGCTACACCTTC.

As for this clone: The sample has other DNA sequences that encode this CDR3 too. The J gene is TRBJ2-7, the V gene TRBV7-2; D tentatively reads TRBD1 or TRBD2 (5 bases each). V lost 3 bases and J 2 bases, leaving 11 bases between the germline ends. There are 14 residues in the CDR3. Germline V lookup: CDR1 SGHTA, CDR2 FQGNSA. The CDR3 is CASSFRDGTYEQYF. The CDR3 nucleotides read TGTGCCAGCAGCTTTCGGGACGGGACCTACGAGCAGTACTTC.

The rearrangement links TRBV13 to TRBJ2-7, with 8 positions matching TRBD1. The CDR3 extends over 14 amino acids. Germline CDR1 and CDR2: PRHDT and FYEKMQ (reference sequence). With 0 bases clipped from V and 3 bases from J, the junction kept 1 base outside the gene matches. CDR3 region: CASSLGRGHYEQYF. The CDR3 region has the DNA TGTGCCAGCAGCTTAGGCAGGGGGCACTACGAGCAGTACTTC.

The V gene is TRBV19, the J gene TRBJ2-7, with no clear D. Trimming removed 4 bases at V and 4 bases at J, with 11 bases between. The CDR3 totals 13 residues. Germline-derived CDR1 and CDR2 are LNHDA and SQIVND (reference sequence). The CDR3 loop is CASSSGAQYEQYF. The CDR3 coding sequence is TGTGCCAGTAGTAGCGGAGCCCAGTACGAGCAGTACTTC. Looking up the rest from reference TRBV19 and TRBJ2-7 gives the full variable domain: DGGITQSPKYLFRKEGQNVTLSCEQNLNHDAMYWYRQDPGQGLRLIYYSQIVNDFQKGDIAEGYSVSREKKESFPLTVTSAQKNPTAFYLCASSSGAQYEQYFGPGTRLTVT.

The J gene is TRBJ2-3, the V gene TRBV4-3, with a tentative D call TRBD2 (5 bases). The germline CDR1 and CDR2 sequences are LGHNA and YSLEER. The CDR3 is made up of 17 amino acids. The V gene lost 0 bases and the J gene lost 5 bases, with 18 bases spanning the gap. The CDR3 bases are TGCGCCAGCAGCCAAGATATGGACTCCGAAGAGGAAGATACGCAGTATTTT. Translation: CASSQDMDSEEEDTQYF.

The chain couples TRBV27 to TRBJ2-7; 9 nucleotides agree with TRBD1. Germline assignment: CDR1 MNHEY and CDR2 SMNVEV (reference sequence). The V segment lost 4 bases and the J segment 6 bases; nucleotides outside the gene matches: 7. The CDR3 runs 14 residues. The CDR3: CASSSAGTGTEQYF. CDR3 DNA: TGTGCCAGCAGTTCAGCCGGGACAGGGACCGAGCAGTACTTC.

This chain links TRBV10-1 with TRBJ2-2; D unclear. The CDR3 runs to 12 residues. Germline V CDR1 and CDR2: WNHNN, SYGVQD (reference sequence). The ends were cut back, 4 bases at V and 6 bases at J, with 6 bases in the middle. The CDR3 DNA reads TGCGCCAGCAGTGGTTATTCCGGGGAGCTGTTTTTT. Translating it yields CASSGYSGELFF.

V is TRBV27 and J is TRBJ2-5; 9 bases are a match to TRBD1. Germline CDR1 MNHEY, CDR2 SMNVEV (reference sequence). The ends lost 2 bases at V and 10 bases at J; junction bases unmatched: 14. The CDR3 extends over 16 amino acids. CDR3 sequence (DNA): TGTGCCAGCAGTTTAAGACAGGGGGAGCTAGCAGATAACCAGTACTTC. As protein: CASSLRQGELADNQYF.

This clone was recorded once. The rearrangement joins TRBV28 to TRBJ1-2; D might be TRBD1 (6 bases). CDR1 MDHEN and CDR2 SYDVKM come from the germline V gene. V lost 3 bases, J lost 4 bases, and 12 bases lay in between. The CDR3 extends over 14 amino acids. In DNA form, the CDR3 reads TGTGCCAGCAGTTTTGGCTCGGACAGCTATGGCTACACCTTC. It translates to CASSFGSDSYGYTF.

V usage is TRBV7-8 and J usage is TRBJ1-1; the match to TRBD1 covers 9 bases. Germline V gene data show CDR1 as SGHVS and CDR2 as FQNEAQ. This CDR3 comprises 18 residues. The V gene end was trimmed by 4 bases and the J gene end by 5 bases; junction bases not matched to a gene: 17. The CDR3 reads CASSSPRNRGLLSTEAFF. CDR3 nucleotides: TGTGCCAGCAGCTCACCCAGGAACAGGGGGCTTTTGTCGACTGAAGCTTTCTTT.

V and J are TRBV30 and TRBJ2-7, with 10 bases lining up with TRBD2. Germline V gene data show CDR1 as GTSNPN and CDR2 as SVGIG (reference sequence). The junction had 3 bases not matched to a gene; V was cut back by 4 bases and J by 6 bases. The CDR3 is 12 residues long. CDR3 protein: CAWTLAGVEQYF. The CDR3 region has the DNA TGTGCCTGGACTCTAGCGGGAGTCGAGCAGTACTTC.

The genes are TRBV5-4 and TRBJ2-7; 8 bases map to TRBD2. Trimming took 0 bases from V and 4 from J; bases not matched to a gene: 9. CDR1 is SGHNT, CDR2 YYREEE, per germline (reference sequence). The CDR3 is 16 amino acids. This chain's CDR3 is CASSLAGGAGAYEQYF. The CDR3 nucleotides are TGTGCCAGCAGCTTGGCCGGAGGAGCGGGAGCTTACGAGCAGTACTTC.

The chain recombines TRBV13 with TRBJ2-7, with D perhaps assigned TRBD1 or TRBD2 (6 bases each). Germline CDR1 reads PRHDT; CDR2 reads FYEKMQ (reference sequence). The CDR3 contains 15 residues. The V end lost 5 bases, the J end lost 5 bases, and 19 bases lay between the germline ends. The CDR3: CASSDLQGRRDEQYF. CDR3 sequence (DNA): TGTGCCAGCAGCGACTTACAGGGAAGGAGGGACGAGCAGTACTTC.

The gene calls are TRBV6-5 and TRBJ2-3; D uncertain. The CDR3 runs 15 residues. V was trimmed by 6 bases and J by 7 bases, leaving 20 bases between them. Germline-derived CDR1 and CDR2 are MNHEY and SVGAGI. CDR3 sequence: CASRLASSPYNTQYF. In DNA, the CDR3 is TGTGCCAGCAGACTTGCCTCCAGCCCATATAATACGCAGTATTTT.

V gene TRBV11-2 combines with J gene TRBJ2-1; no firm D call. Germline loops: CDR1 SGHAT, CDR2 FQNNGV. V dropped 7 bases and J dropped 0 bases, with 10 bases sitting between them. The CDR3 runs 14 residues. CDR3 sequence (DNA): TGTGCCAGCATGTTAGTGAACTCCTACAATGAGCAGTTCTTC. As protein: CASMLVNSYNEQFF.

The chain couples TRBV19 to TRBJ2-1, with 8 bases matching TRBD2. In germline, CDR1 is LNHDA, CDR2 SQIVND (reference sequence). V lost 4 bases and J lost 5; bases outside the gene matches: 13. This CDR3 contains 17 residues. The CDR3 sequence is CASSRRNSGEMDNEQFF. In DNA form, the CDR3 reads TGTGCCAGTAGTAGGCGTAATAGCGGGGAAATGGACAATGAGCAGTTCTTC.

Notes on this clone: Other DNA sequences in the same sample also yield this CDR3. This rearrangement joins TRBV5-1 to TRBJ1-2; the D gene is possibly TRBD1 (6 bases). The CDR3 covers 13 residues. Trimming pared 0 bases from V and 3 bases from J, leaving 6 bases between. From germline, CDR1 is SGHRS and CDR2 YFSETQ. CDR3 sequence: CASSLEGDYGYTF. The CDR3 bases are TGCGCCAGCAGCTTGGAGGGGGACTATGGCTACACCTTC.

The chain recombines TRBV19 with TRBJ2-3, with 10 nucleotides matching TRBD2. In germline, CDR1 is LNHDA, CDR2 SQIVND (reference sequence). The CDR3 loop spans 17 amino acids. V shed 0 bases, J shed 3 bases, and the junction held 6 bases outside the gene matches. The CDR3 coding sequence is TGTGCCAGTAGTATAGAGGGAAGCGGGAGGGGTACAGATACGCAGTATTTT. Translation: CASSIEGSGRGTDTQYF.

The J gene is TRBJ1-2, the V gene TRBV6-5, with D unclear. This CDR3 is built from 13 residues. Germline loops: CDR1 MNHEY, CDR2 SVGAGI. V dropped 3 bases and J dropped 4 bases, with 9 bases sitting between them. In nucleotides, the CDR3 is TGTGCCAGCAGTTATAGGGTGGGCTATGGCTACACCTTC. Translating it yields CASSYRVGYGYTF.

The chain uses TRBV15 and TRBJ2-7; D is undetermined. V dropped 5 bases and J dropped 11 bases, with 16 bases sitting between them. This CDR3 is 12 amino acids long. In germline, CDR1 is LNHNV, CDR2 YYDKDF (reference sequence). Here the CDR3 reads CATSGIAGYEYF. CDR3 nucleotide sequence: TGTGCCACCAGCGGGATTGCCGGGTACGAGTACTTC.

The V gene is TRBV6-6, the J gene TRBJ1-6; perhaps TRBD1 as D (6 bases). CDR3 length: 13 residues. Per the germline V gene, CDR1 is MNHNY and CDR2 is SVGAGI (reference sequence). Trimming took off 4 bases at V and 11 bases at J, with 12 bases between the two ends. This chain's CDR3 is CASSSTGSPPLHF. Written as DNA, the CDR3 is TGTGCCAGCAGTTCCACAGGGTCGCCACCCCTCCACTTT.

This clone was seen once. The gene calls are TRBV11-2 and TRBJ1-1; tentatively, D is TRBD1 (5 bases). Trimming took off 8 bases at V and 1 base at J, with 11 bases between the two ends. Germline CDR1 reads SGHAT; CDR2 reads FQNNGV. The CDR3 spans 13 residues. CDR3 in amino acids: CASWEGRNTEAFF. The CDR3 DNA follows: TGTGCCAGCTGGGAGGGGAGGAACACTGAAGCTTTCTTT.